This T cell receptor (beta chain) appears in the sequencing data of a study of graft-versus-host responses after intestinal transplantation. The overall study: Uniformly, recipients were administered anti-thymocyte globulin induction with subsequent tacrolimus and steroids for around three years.

Profiling relied on immunoSEQ multiplex PCR, and the TCRdb table lists in-frame clones only, not all of them. The data hold about 39,000 clones, with over 85% observed a single time. Regarding this clone: The antigen is not known.

Trimming pared 3 bases from V and 2 bases from J, leaving 13 bases between. This CDR3 spans 15 amino acids. The germline CDR1 and CDR2 sequences are LNHDA and SQIVND (reference sequence). Findings and caveats of the study: Some patients had graft-donor T cell macrochimerism, and their allografts showed high graft-versus-host to host-versus-graft clonal ratios. Researchers found peak circulating GvH clone levels linked to early post-transplant HvG declines.

The chain combines TRBV19 with TRBJ2-5, with a possible D match to TRBD2 (6 bases). The TCR comes from a human donor who was the organ donor for an intestinal transplant. The specimen comprised unstimulated CD8+ T cells sorted from spleen or lymph node cells, sampled before transplant. The CDR3 nucleotides are TGTGCCAGTAGTATTCTCGGGGGATGGCAAGAGACCCAGTACTTC. Its protein is CASSILGGWQETQYF.